This T cell receptor (beta chain) appears in the sequencing data of a study of regulatory T cells in long-lasting Graves disease. The sample's time point: newly diagnosed GD, antithyroid drugs for less than 3 months. Extracted RNA from PBMCs served as the source of the TCR library. Relying on iRepertoire HTBI primers and Arm-PCR of CDR3 regions, the team built TCR beta libraries. Using its own MiXCR run on the multiplex PCR reads, TCRdb lists one record per CDR3 protein. The sample lists about 420,000 distinct CDR3 sequences; 15% to 20% were seen once. This clonotype was observed at least ten times. The antigen remains unidentified. V dropped 0 bases and J dropped 6; count of bases not matched to a gene: 9. The germline gives CDR1 SNHLY, CDR2 FYNNEI. The CDR3 length is 17 residues. Notes on the study in general: Sample size, which was small, may have reduced accuracy.

This sample also appeared in a second study, on T cells in Graves' hyperthyroidism and ophthalmopathy.

This chain joins TRBV2 and TRBJ2-2; 8 positions agree with TRBD2. This sequence was found in a woman aged 18-29 years with Graves disease. The material sequenced was peripheral blood mononuclear cells (PBMCs), taken at new diagnosis, from a patient treated with antithyroid drugs. The CDR3 sequence is CASSEAGTRIRAGELFF. In DNA, the CDR3 is TGTGCCAGCAGTGAAGCGGGGACTAGAATTCGTGCCGGGGAGCTGTTTTTT.